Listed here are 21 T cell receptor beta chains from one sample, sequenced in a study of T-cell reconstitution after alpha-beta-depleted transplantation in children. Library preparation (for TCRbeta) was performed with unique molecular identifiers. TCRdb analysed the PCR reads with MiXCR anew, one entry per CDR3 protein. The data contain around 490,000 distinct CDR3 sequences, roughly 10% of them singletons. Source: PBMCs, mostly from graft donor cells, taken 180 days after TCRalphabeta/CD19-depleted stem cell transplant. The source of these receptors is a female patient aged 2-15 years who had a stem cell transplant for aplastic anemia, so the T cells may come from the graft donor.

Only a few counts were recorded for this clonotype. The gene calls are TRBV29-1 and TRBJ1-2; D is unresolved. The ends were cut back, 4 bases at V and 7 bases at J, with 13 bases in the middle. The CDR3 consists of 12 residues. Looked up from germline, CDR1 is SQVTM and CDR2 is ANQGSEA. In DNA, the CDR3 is TGCAGCGTTGTCCACGAAGTCGGTGGCTACACCTTC. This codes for CSVVHEVGGYTF. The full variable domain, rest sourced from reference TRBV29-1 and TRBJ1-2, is SAVISQKPSRDICQRGTSLTIQCQVDSQVTMMFWYRQQPGQSLTLIATANQGSEATYESGFVIDKFPISRPNLTFSTLTVSNMSPEDSSIYLCSVVHEVGGYTFGSGTRLTVV.

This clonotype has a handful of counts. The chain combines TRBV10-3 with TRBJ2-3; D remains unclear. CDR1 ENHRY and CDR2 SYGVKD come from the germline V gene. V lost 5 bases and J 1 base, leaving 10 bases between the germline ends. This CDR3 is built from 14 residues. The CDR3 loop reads CAISRRQGTDTQYF. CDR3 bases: TGTGCCATCAGTCGTCGACAAGGCACAGATACGCAGTATTTT.

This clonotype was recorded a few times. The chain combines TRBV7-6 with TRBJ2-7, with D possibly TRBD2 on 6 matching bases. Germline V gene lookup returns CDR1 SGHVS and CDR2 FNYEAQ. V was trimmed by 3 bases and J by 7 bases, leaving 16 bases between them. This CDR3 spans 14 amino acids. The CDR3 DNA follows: TGTGCCAGCAGCTTGGCAGGGCCCGCGGGAGAGCAGTACTTC. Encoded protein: CASSLAGPAGEQYF.

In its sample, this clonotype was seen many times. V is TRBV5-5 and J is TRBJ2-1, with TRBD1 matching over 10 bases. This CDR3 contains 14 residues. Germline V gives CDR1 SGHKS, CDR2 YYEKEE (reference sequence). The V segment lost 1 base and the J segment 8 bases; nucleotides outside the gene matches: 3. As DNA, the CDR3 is TGTGCCAGCAGCTTGAGGGACAGGGGAGATGAGCAGTTCTTC. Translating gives CASSLRDRGDEQFF.

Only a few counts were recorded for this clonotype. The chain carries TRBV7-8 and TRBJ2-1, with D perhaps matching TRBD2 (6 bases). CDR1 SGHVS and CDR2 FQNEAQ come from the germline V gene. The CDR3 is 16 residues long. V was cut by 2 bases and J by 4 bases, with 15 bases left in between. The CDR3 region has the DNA TGTGCCAGCAGCTTAACTGGGACCCGGGGGTACAATGAGCAGTTCTTC. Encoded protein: CASSLTGTRGYNEQFF.

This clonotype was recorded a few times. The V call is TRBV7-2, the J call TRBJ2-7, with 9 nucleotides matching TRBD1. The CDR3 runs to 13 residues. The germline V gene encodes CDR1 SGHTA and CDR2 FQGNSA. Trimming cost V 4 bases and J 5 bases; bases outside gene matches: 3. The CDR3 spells CASSWDREHEQYF. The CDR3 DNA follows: TGTGCCAGCAGCTGGGACAGGGAACACGAGCAGTACTTC.

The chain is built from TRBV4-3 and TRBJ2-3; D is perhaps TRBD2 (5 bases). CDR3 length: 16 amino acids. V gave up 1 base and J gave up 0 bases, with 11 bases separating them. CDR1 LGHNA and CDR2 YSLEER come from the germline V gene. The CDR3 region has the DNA TGCGCCAGCAGCCAAGGGGGTAGAGGGAGCACAGATACGCAGTATTTT. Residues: CASSQGGRGSTDTQYF.

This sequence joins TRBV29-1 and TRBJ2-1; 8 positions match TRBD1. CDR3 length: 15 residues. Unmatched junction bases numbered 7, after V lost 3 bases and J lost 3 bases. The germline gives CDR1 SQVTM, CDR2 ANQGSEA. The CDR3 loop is CSVESDRVNYNEQFF. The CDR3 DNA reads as TGCAGCGTTGAGTCGGACAGGGTGAACTACAATGAGCAGTTCTTC.

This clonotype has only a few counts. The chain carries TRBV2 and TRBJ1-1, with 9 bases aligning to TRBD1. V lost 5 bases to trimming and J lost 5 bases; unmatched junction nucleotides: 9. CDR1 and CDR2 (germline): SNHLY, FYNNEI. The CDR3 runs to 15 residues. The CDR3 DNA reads TGTGCCAGCAGTCTAACTACGACAGGGGGGACTGAAGCTTTCTTT. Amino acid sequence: CASSLTTTGGTEAFF.

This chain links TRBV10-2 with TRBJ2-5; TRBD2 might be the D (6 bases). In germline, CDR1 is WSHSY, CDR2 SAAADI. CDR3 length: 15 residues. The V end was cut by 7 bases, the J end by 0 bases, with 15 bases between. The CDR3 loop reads CASNGGIRYQETQYF. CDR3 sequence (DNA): TGCGCCAGCAATGGCGGGATTAGGTACCAAGAGACCCAGTACTTC.

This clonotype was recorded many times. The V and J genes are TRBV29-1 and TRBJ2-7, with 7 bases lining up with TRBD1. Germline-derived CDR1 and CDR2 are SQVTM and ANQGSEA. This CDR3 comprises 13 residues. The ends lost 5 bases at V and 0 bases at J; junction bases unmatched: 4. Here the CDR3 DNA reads TGCAGCGTTAAACAGGGGAACTCCTACGAGCAGTACTTC. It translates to CSVKQGNSYEQYF.

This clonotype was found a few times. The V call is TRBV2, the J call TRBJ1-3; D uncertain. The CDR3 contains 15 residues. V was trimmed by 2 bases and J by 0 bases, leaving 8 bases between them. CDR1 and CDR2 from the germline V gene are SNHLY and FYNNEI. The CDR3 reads CASSENRYSGNTIYF. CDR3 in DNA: TGTGCCAGCAGTGAAAACCGTTACTCTGGAAACACCATATATTTT.

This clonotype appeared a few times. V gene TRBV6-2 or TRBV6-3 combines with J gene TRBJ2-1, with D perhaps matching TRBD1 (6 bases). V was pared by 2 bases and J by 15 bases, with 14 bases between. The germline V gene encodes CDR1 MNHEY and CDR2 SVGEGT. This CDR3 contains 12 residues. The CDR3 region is CASSYEGQSRFF. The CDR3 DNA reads TGTGCCAGCAGTTACGAGGGACAATCAAGGTTCTTC.

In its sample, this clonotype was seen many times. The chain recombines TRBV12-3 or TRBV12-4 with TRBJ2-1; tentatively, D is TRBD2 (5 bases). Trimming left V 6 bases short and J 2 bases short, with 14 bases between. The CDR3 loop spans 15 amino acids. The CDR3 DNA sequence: TGTGCCAGCAGGGCCGGCCCCGGGGCCTACAATGAGCAGTTCTTC. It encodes CASRAGPGAYNEQFF.

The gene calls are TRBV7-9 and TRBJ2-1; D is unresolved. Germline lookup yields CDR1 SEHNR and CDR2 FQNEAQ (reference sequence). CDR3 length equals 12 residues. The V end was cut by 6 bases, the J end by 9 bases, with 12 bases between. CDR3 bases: TGTGCCAGCAGTCTCATAATCGGTGAGCAGTTCTTC. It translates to CASSLIIGEQFF.

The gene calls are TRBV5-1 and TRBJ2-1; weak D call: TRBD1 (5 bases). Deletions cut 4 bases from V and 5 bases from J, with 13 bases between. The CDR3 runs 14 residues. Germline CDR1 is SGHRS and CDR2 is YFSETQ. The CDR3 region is CASSRHLGDNEQFF. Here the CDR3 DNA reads TGCGCCAGCAGCCGCCATCTAGGGGACAATGAGCAGTTCTTC. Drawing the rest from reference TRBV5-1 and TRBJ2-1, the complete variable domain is KAGVTQTPRYLIKTRGQQVTLSCSPISGHRSVSWYQQTPGQGLQFLFEYFSETQRNKGNFPGRFSGRQFSNSRSEMNVSTLELGDSALYLCASSRHLGDNEQFFGPGTRLTVL.

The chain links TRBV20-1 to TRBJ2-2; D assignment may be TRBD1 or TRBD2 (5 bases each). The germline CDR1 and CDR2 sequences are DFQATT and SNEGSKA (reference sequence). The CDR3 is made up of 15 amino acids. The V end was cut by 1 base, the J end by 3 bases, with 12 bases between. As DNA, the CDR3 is TGCAGTGCTAGAGGCGGAGAGGGGTACACCGGGGAGCTGTTTTTT. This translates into CSARGGEGYTGELFF.

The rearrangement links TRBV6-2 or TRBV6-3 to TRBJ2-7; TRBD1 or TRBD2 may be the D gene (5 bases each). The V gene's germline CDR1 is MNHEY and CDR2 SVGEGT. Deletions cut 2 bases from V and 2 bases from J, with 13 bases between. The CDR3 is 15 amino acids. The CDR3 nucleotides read TGTGCCAGCAGTTACCGTAGCGTGGGACCCTACGAGCAGTACTTC. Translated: CASSYRSVGPYEQYF.

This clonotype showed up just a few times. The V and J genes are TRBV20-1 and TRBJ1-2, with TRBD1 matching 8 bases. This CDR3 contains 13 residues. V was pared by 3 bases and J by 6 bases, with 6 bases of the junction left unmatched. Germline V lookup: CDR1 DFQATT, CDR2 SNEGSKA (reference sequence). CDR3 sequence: CSARQTGAHGYTF. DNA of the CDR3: TGCAGTGCTAGGCAGACAGGGGCCCATGGCTACACCTTC.

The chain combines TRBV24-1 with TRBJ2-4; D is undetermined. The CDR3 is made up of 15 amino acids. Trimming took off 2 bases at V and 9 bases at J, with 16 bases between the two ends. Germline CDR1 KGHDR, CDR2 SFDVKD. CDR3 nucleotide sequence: TGTGCCACCAGTGATTCGAATCGGGCCCCAGGCATTCAGTACTTC. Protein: CATSDSNRAPGIQYF.

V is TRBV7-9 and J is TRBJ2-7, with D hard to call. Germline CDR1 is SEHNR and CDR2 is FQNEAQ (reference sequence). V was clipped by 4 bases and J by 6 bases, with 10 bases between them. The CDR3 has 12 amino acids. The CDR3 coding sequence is TGTGCCAGCAGCTACCCCTTGGGCGAGCAGTACTTC. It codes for CASSYPLGEQYF.